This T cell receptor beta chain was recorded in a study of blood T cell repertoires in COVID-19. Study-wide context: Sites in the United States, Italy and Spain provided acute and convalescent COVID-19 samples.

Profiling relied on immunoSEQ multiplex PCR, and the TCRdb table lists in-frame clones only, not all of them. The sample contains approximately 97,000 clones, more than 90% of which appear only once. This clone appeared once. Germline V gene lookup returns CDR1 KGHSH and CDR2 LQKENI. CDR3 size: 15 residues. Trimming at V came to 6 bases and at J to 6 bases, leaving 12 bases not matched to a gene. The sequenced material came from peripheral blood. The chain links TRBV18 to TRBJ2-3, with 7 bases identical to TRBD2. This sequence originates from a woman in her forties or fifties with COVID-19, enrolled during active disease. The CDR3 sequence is CASSRKSGEGDTQYF. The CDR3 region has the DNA TGTGCCAGCTCCCGAAAAAGCGGGGAAGGGGATACGCAGTATTTT.